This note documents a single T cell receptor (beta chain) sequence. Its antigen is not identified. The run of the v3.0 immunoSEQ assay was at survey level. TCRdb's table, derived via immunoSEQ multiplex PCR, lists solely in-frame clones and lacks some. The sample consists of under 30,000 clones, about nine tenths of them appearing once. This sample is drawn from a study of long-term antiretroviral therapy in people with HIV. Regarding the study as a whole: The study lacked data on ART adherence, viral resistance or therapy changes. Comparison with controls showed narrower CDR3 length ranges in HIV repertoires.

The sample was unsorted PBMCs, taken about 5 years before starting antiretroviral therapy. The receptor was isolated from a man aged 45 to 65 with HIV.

CDR3: CASSSSGRAWETQYF. The CDR3 region has the DNA TGTGCCAGCAGTTCAAGCGGGAGGGCCTGGGAGACCCAGTACTTC. This chain connects TRBV7-8 to TRBJ2-5, with 10 bases aligning to TRBD2. V trimming: 6 bases; J trimming: 5 bases; junction bases outside the gene matches: 9. This CDR3 contains 15 residues. CDR1 is SGHVS and CDR2 is FQNEAQ in the germline V gene.